The rows below give T cell receptor beta chains drawn from one sample of a study of blood T cell repertoires in COVID-19. The assay was immunoSEQ multiplex PCR, and TCRdb's table has in-frame clones only and misses some. Here the sample spans roughly 190,000 clones, nearly 90% being singletons. Sequencing input: peripheral blood. These TCRs come from a man aged 55 to 70 with active or convalescent COVID-19. The CDR3 runs from the conserved cysteine through the conserved F or W. Fields, in order: clone size, V gene, J gene, CDR3 protein. Only some rows state a clone size, as once, few, many or a class for expanded clones.

-,TRBV3-1/TRBV3-2,TRBJ2-7,CASSPRDRGYEQYF
-,TRBV5-5,TRBJ1-1,CASSLESRWSEAFF
-,TRBV30,TRBJ1-2,CAWSPVAVKCQTGLGGYGYTF
-,TRBV27,TRBJ2-4,CASSSPAFGIEKNIQYF
-,TRBV5-1,TRBJ2-7,CASSSAGSYEQYF
-,TRBV9,TRBJ2-2,CASSVQNTGELFF
-,TRBV18,TRBJ1-4,CASSPDRQAEKLFF
-,TRBV7-6,TRBJ1-6,CASSLSAGGHSPLHF
-,TRBV5-4,TRBJ2-1,CASSKDSGASYNEQFF
-,TRBV5-1,TRBJ2-3,CASSLFLQGGADTQYF
-,TRBV7-2,TRBJ1-5,CASSLELRDRGQPQHF
-,TRBV30,TRBJ1-2,CAWSDPGLHLYGYTF
-,TRBV5-5,TRBJ1-1,CASSLEVEAGEAFF
-,TRBV11-3,TRBJ2-1,CASSLGGGNEQFF
-,TRBV27,TRBJ1-5,CASSYDRFNQPQHF
-,TRBV4-1,TRBJ2-2,CASSQDNSAGLALFF
-,TRBV9,TRBJ1-2,CASTPGQGAWYGYTF
-,TRBV18,TRBJ1-2,CASSPGVYGYTF
-,TRBV7-9,TRBJ2-3,CASSLTQGAGTDTQYF
-,TRBV6-6,TRBJ2-3,CASSPTINSGGTDTQYF
once,TRBV4-1,TRBJ2-7,CASSPGVVRGTYEQYF
-,TRBV9,TRBJ2-5,CASSVPSGGGETQYF
-,TRBV5-1,TRBJ1-1,CASSLYRGNTEAFF
-,TRBV5-4,TRBJ1-2,CASSSGQGMNGYTF
-,TRBV7-9,TRBJ2-3,CASSFTEASTDTQYF
-,TRBV14,TRBJ2-7,CASSNRENSGHEQYF
-,TRBV29-1,TRBJ2-2,CSVRRDTSTGELFF
-,TRBV5-5,TRBJ1-1,CASSATVNTEAFF
-,TRBV29-1,TRBJ2-3,CSVTAFTDTQYF
-,TRBV2,TRBJ1-4,CASSQDRGNEKLFF
-,TRBV5-1,TRBJ1-2,CASSLGGQGFGGYTF
-,TRBV10-1,TRBJ2-3,CASSRLAGGPTDTQYF
once,TRBV5-4,TRBJ1-2,CASSPGGTGPRNYGYTF
once,TRBV11-2,TRBJ2-5,CASSYGETQYF
-,TRBV11-2,TRBJ1-2,CASSRLTGIRVYGYTF
few,TRBV3-1/TRBV3-2,TRBJ1-1,CASSFQGTEAFF
-,TRBV6-5,TRBJ2-2,CASRRGLAGELFF
-,TRBV19,TRBJ1-5,CASSIVQGNQPQHF
once,TRBV6-5,TRBJ2-3,CASVSRGGTDTQYF
-,TRBV9,TRBJ1-5,CASSVDMGGNQPQHF
-,TRBV24-1,TRBJ2-7,CATSTGAYEQYF
-,TRBV9,TRBJ1-3,CASSPGTGGASIYF
once,TRBV6-1,TRBJ1-1,CASSEGADTEAFF
-,TRBV5-1,TRBJ1-2,CASSPGTPYGYTF
-,TRBV11-3,TRBJ2-2,CASSLAGELFF
many,TRBV25-1,TRBJ2-1,CASSLRASGREQFF
-,TRBV19,TRBJ2-6,CASSPRDRLSSGANVLTF
-,TRBV19,TRBJ2-3,CASSIPGTSTDTQYF
-,TRBV6-5,TRBJ1-4,CASSYSGRGYEKLFF